The T cell receptor beta chain described here comes from a study of post-analysis software for immune sequencing data. CDR1 is SEHNR, CDR2 FQNEAQ, per germline (reference sequence). The CDR3 extends over 15 amino acids. V shed 6 bases and J 4 bases; nucleotides not matched to a gene: 8. cDNA libraries of TCR beta carried unique molecular identifiers. Input of about 0.95 to 11 million T cells yielded 550,000 or so cDNA molecules. One entry per CDR3 protein results from TCRdb running MiXCR on the PCR reads. This sample has hundreds of thousands of distinct CDR3 sequences, with 59% found just once. Regarding the study as a whole: TRBV segments more frequent in patients than in controls numbered about 5 and included TRBV5-6, TRBV5-1 and TRBV20-1.

In regard to this clonotype: As yet, its antigen is unknown.

The chain uses TRBV7-9 and TRBJ2-1; TRBD2 aligns across 8 bases. Sequencing used blood. The TCR sequence derives from a girl aged 2 to 10 with multiple sclerosis. The CDR3 DNA follows: TGTGCCAGCAGGCCACTAGCGGAAAAATACAATGAGCAGTTCTTC. It yields the protein CASRPLAEKYNEQFF.